This T cell receptor (beta chain) originates from a study of blood T cell repertoires in COVID-19. As for the study in general: Researchers got acute and convalescent COVID-19 samples from the United States, Italy and Spain.

The germline V and J ends were trimmed by 0 bases and 3 bases, with 6 bases remaining between them. The CDR3 length is 13 residues. Germline loops: CDR1 WNHNN, CDR2 SYGVQD (reference sequence). Sequencing used immunoSEQ multiplex PCR; TCRdb keeps in-frame clones, though not all of them. The sample contains around 270,000 clones, approximately 85% of which appear only once. Patients at the Seattle site were enrolled during active infection and followed longitudinally. The sequenced material came from peripheral blood. The chain employs TRBV10-1 and TRBJ2-7, with no clear D. The TCR sequence derives from a human donor with COVID-19, enrolled during active disease. The donor label of this sample is uncertain. DNA of the CDR3: TGCGCCAGCAGTGAGTCGAGGAGCTACGAGCAGTACTTC. Amino acids: CASSESRSYEQYF.